Listed here are 23 T cell receptor beta chains from one sample, sequenced in a study of blood T cells in healthy people across ages (dated by TCRdb to the mid-2010s). The library was generated by 5' RACE. TCRdb lists the instrument as Illumina HiSeq 2500. A second PCR of about 6 to 12 cycles was performed with a sample-barcoded 5' primer and a J-beta primer mix. The public reads were reanalyzed by TCRdb: fastp trimming at Q25, MiXCR alignment, in-frame beta chains only. Entries are consolidated by CDR3 protein sequence, retaining the most common genes and DNA. For this sample the table gives about 1.8 million distinct CDR3 sequences, of which around 50% were detected only once. In total, the top ten clones hold less than 2.5% of the sample. The sequencing input was blood. The source of these receptors is a middle-aged woman in good health.

This clonotype came up a few times. The chain uses TRBV20-1 and TRBJ2-7; 9 bases line up with TRBD2. The CDR3 contains 16 residues. V shed 5 bases and J 0 bases; nucleotides not matched to a gene: 11. The V gene's germline CDR1 is DFQATT and CDR2 SNEGSKA (reference sequence). CDR3 nucleotide sequence: TGCAGTGCTCCCCCGTTTGCGACTAGCGGCTCCTACGAGCAGTACTTC. Translating gives CSAPPFATSGSYEQYF.

The chain carries TRBV5-1 and TRBJ2-1, with TRBD2 as a possible D gene (5 bases). CDR3 length: 14 amino acids. CDR1 and CDR2 (germline): SGHRS, YFSETQ. The V end was cut by 4 bases, the J end by 7 bases, with 15 bases between. The CDR3 bases are TGCGCCAGCAGCCGCAGTCACAGAGGGAATGAGCAGTTCTTC. Its translation is CASSRSHRGNEQFF. Filled out from reference TRBV5-1 and TRBJ2-1, the complete variable domain reads KAGVTQTPRYLIKTRGQQVTLSCSPISGHRSVSWYQQTPGQGLQFLFEYFSETQRNKGNFPGRFSGRQFSNSRSEMNVSTLELGDSALYLCASSRSHRGNEQFFGPGTRLTVL.

The chain links TRBV20-1 to TRBJ2-7; 8 nucleotides align to TRBD2. Germline values: CDR1 DFQATT, CDR2 SNEGSKA (reference sequence). The length of the CDR3 is 14 residues. Trimming at V came to 5 bases and at J to 1 base, leaving 7 bases not matched to a gene. The CDR3 here is CSAYLTGGSYEQYF. CDR3 DNA: TGCAGTGCTTATCTAACGGGGGGGTCCTACGAGCAGTACTTC.

The gene calls are TRBV7-8 and TRBJ2-2, with unresolved D. CDR1 and CDR2 (germline): SGHVS, FQNEAQ. V lost 1 base and J lost 6, with 15 bases in between. This CDR3 is built from 16 residues. The CDR3 sequence: CASSLVGRPGPGELFF. The CDR3 region has the DNA TGTGCCAGCAGCTTAGTGGGCAGGCCGGGCCCCGGGGAGCTGTTTTTT.

This clonotype was recorded a few times. The chain employs TRBV5-1 and TRBJ2-5; 11 nucleotides agree with TRBD1. Trimming at V came to 4 bases and at J to 6 bases, leaving 17 bases not matched to a gene. The germline CDR1 and CDR2 sequences are SGHRS and YFSETQ. The CDR3 spans 18 residues. For the CDR3, the DNA is TGCGCCAGCAGCCCGGACCCCGGGGGACAGGGGGTTATGAAGACCCAGTACTTC. The encoded protein is CASSPDPGGQGVMKTQYF.

The rearrangement joins TRBV12-3 or TRBV12-4 to TRBJ1-5; maybe TRBD1 (5 bases). The V end was cut by 6 bases, the J end by 6 bases, with 21 bases between. This CDR3 region has 16 residues. DNA of the CDR3: TGTGCCAGCAGGCCCCGGCGGGGCGGAGGAGGTCAGCCCCAGCATTTT. Protein product: CASRPRRGGGGQPQHF.

The rearrangement joins TRBV2 to TRBJ2-3, with 9 bases aligning to TRBD2. With V trimmed by 8 bases and J by 4 bases, 7 bases remained unmatched. Germline loops: CDR1 SNHLY, CDR2 FYNNEI. The CDR3 has 14 residues. This CDR3 reads CASGLAGPSDTQYF. Written as DNA, the CDR3 is TGTGCCAGCGGGCTAGCGGGGCCCTCAGATACGCAGTATTTT.

The genes are TRBV24-1 and TRBJ1-2, with no clear D. The CDR3 length is 15 residues. Germline V gene sequence: CDR1 KGHDR, CDR2 SFDVKD. V was shortened by 1 base and J by 8 bases, with 16 bases between the two germline ends. CDR3 sequence reads: CATSDFRGGSDGYTF. DNA of the CDR3: TGTGCCACCAGTGATTTCCGAGGAGGTTCAGACGGCTACACCTTC.

This rearrangement joins TRBV18 to TRBJ2-4, with TRBD1 identical over 8 bases. V shed 0 bases and J 14 bases; nucleotides not matched to a gene: 9. This CDR3 region has 14 residues. CDR1 KGHSH and CDR2 LQKENI come from the germline V gene. The CDR3 DNA is TGTGCCAGCTCACCACCGGAGATTCGGACAGGGAAGTACTTC. This encodes CASSPPEIRTGKYF.

The chain links TRBV6-6 to TRBJ2-1, with a weak D call TRBD2 (7 bases). Trimming cost V 2 bases and J 10 bases, with 24 bases left between them. CDR3 length: 17 residues. CDR1 and CDR2 from the germline V gene are MNHNY and SVGAGI (reference sequence). Written as DNA, the CDR3 is TGTGCCAGCAGTTACGCTTTGGCGGGGGCCCCTCAAGGGGAGCAGTTCTTC. It yields the protein CASSYALAGAPQGEQFF.

This chain uses TRBV9 with TRBJ2-3; TRBD2 matches at 14 bases. J lost 4 bases, V lost 3 bases, and 13 bases had no gene match. The germline gives CDR1 SGDLS, CDR2 YYNGEE. The CDR3 runs 19 residues. CDR3 nucleotides: TGTGCCAGCAGCGCACCACCGGGACTAGCGGGGGAAAACGCAGATACGCAGTATTTT. Translation gives CASSAPPGLAGENADTQYF.

This rearrangement joins TRBV24-1 to TRBJ1-2, with 9 nucleotides matching TRBD1. Germline loops: CDR1 KGHDR, CDR2 SFDVKD. CDR3 length: 16 residues. V lost 2 bases and J lost 3; bases outside the gene matches: 6. In DNA form, the CDR3 reads TGTGCCACCAGTGATTCGGGACAGGGTGCGCACTATGGCTACACCTTC. Protein: CATSDSGQGAHYGYTF.

V is TRBV15 and J is TRBJ1-4; perhaps TRBD1 as D (6 bases). The V gene's germline CDR1 is LNHNV and CDR2 YYDKDF (reference sequence). This CDR3 has 14 amino acids. V was shortened by 2 bases and J by 8 bases, with 12 bases between the two germline ends. The CDR3 DNA reads TGTGCCACCAGCAGATCCCGGGGGGGCGAAAAACTGTTTTTT. It translates to CATSRSRGGEKLFF.

V usage is TRBV7-6 and J usage is TRBJ2-5, with 12 positions matching TRBD2. With V trimmed by 4 bases and J by 3 bases, 3 bases remained unmatched. Looked up from germline, CDR1 is SGHVS and CDR2 is FNYEAQ. The CDR3 runs 15 residues. The CDR3 reads CASSYTSGGKETQYF. The CDR3 DNA is TGTGCCAGCAGCTATACTAGCGGGGGGAAAGAGACCCAGTACTTC.

Points on this clonotype: At one end the junction does not follow the germline gene, possibly because of a read error. The rearrangement joins TRBV20-1 to TRBJ2-5; D is unresolved. Looked up from germline, CDR1 is DFQATT and CDR2 is SNEGSKA (reference sequence). CDR3 length: 12 amino acids. CDR3 nucleotides: TGCAGTGTTAGAGTTTGGAGAGAGACCCAGTACTTC. Protein product: CSVRVWRETQYF.

Regarding this clonotype: Mismatch with germline at one junction end may stem from a read error. This chain links TRBV29-1 with TRBJ2-1, with a possible D match to TRBD2 (5 bases). Germline lookup yields CDR1 SQVTM and CDR2 ANQGSEA. There are 12 residues in the CDR3. CDR3 nucleotide sequence: TGCAGCGTGGAAGACCCGGGGTGGGTGCAGTTCTTC. It codes for CSVEDPGWVQFF.

This clonotype was seen only a few times. The chain is built from TRBV12-3 or TRBV12-4 and TRBJ2-3, with D perhaps TRBD2 (5 bases). Trimming stripped 5 bases from V and 5 bases from J, with 11 bases between. This CDR3 is built from 13 residues. CDR3 region: CASSVSGEDTQYF. In DNA form, the CDR3 reads TGTGCCAGCAGTGTATCCGGGGAAGATACGCAGTATTTT.

This clonotype occurred many times. The chain links TRBV7-2 to TRBJ2-5; D is unresolved. Per the germline V gene, CDR1 is SGHTA and CDR2 is FQGNSA. V lost 5 bases, J lost 4 bases, and 8 bases lay in between. CDR3 length equals 12 residues. The CDR3 region has the DNA TGTGCCAGCAGCCCTTACGGAGAGACCCAGTACTTC. This sequence encodes CASSPYGETQYF.

The J gene is TRBJ2-1, the V gene TRBV12-3 or TRBV12-4, with 9 bases matching TRBD1. The CDR3 covers 15 residues. The V segment lost 3 bases and the J segment 7 bases; nucleotides outside the gene matches: 7. DNA of the CDR3: TGTGCCAGCAGTTTTGGGAGACAGGGGGGTAATGAGCAGTTCTTC. It translates to CASSFGRQGGNEQFF.

This clonotype has a handful of counts. The rearrangement uses TRBV6-2 or TRBV6-3 and TRBJ2-3; D gene uncertain. The CDR3 totals 14 residues. Germline V lookup: CDR1 MNHEY, CDR2 SVGEGT. Trimming stripped 3 bases from V and 4 bases from J, with 11 bases between. The CDR3 DNA reads as TGTGCCAGCAGTTATCTATCGAAGTCAGATACGCAGTATTTT. Its protein is CASSYLSKSDTQYF.

The genes are TRBV6-5 and TRBJ2-4; a weak D match, TRBD2 (5 bases). This CDR3 has 16 amino acids. Germline V lookup: CDR1 MNHEY, CDR2 SVGAGI. V was pared by 2 bases and J by 13 bases, with 24 bases between. CDR3 amino acids: CASSYHAQVALREQYF. The DNA for the CDR3 is TGTGCCAGCAGTTACCACGCTCAGGTGGCGTTAAGGGAGCAGTACTTC.

This clonotype came up a few times. The V call is TRBV12-3 or TRBV12-4, the J call TRBJ2-7; 8 positions agree with TRBD1. There are 15 residues in the CDR3. Trimming took 3 bases from V and 3 from J; bases not matched to a gene: 7. CDR3 protein: CASSFGTGANYEQYF. CDR3 coding DNA: TGTGCCAGCAGTTTTGGGACAGGAGCGAACTACGAGCAGTACTTC.

The V and J genes are TRBV20-1 and TRBJ1-2; 9 bases are shared with TRBD1. Germline values: CDR1 DFQATT, CDR2 SNEGSKA (reference sequence). The CDR3 contains 13 residues. Trimming took 5 bases from V and 4 from J; bases not matched to a gene: 5. The CDR3 reads CSALGGQGYGYTF. The CDR3 DNA sequence: TGCAGTGCTCTCGGGGGACAGGGCTATGGCTACACCTTC.